Below, 19 T cell receptor beta chains from the same sample are listed, as sequenced in a study of response to subunit inactivated influenza vaccine. One entry per CDR3 protein, called by TCRdb with MiXCR from the RT-PCR reads. This sample has 400,000 to 650,000 distinct CDR3 sequences, with 7.2% found just once. The material sequenced was PBMCs from blood, taken less than 30 months after vaccination. The source of these receptors is a man aged 50-75 years who received an inactivated influenza vaccine.

The chain carries TRBV4-2 and TRBJ2-3; no definite D call. Per germline, CDR1 LGHNA and CDR2 YNFKEQ. The CDR3 consists of 14 residues. Trimming pared 7 bases from V and 4 bases from J, leaving 15 bases between. The CDR3 here is CASTPKKGADTQYF. DNA of the CDR3: TGTGCCAGCACCCCCAAAAAAGGAGCAGATACGCAGTATTTT.

This rearrangement joins TRBV5-6 to TRBJ2-5, with TRBD1 identical over 8 bases. The CDR3 consists of 15 residues. V shed 6 bases and J 5 bases; nucleotides not matched to a gene: 12. Germline values: CDR1 SGHDT, CDR2 YYEEEE. The CDR3 reads CASIRQGSRGETQYF. The CDR3 coding sequence is TGTGCCAGCATACGACAGGGGTCGAGAGGCGAGACCCAGTACTTC.

J is TRBJ2-1 and V is TRBV4-2; weak D call: TRBD1 (5 bases). Germline CDR1 is LGHNA and CDR2 is YNFKEQ. The CDR3 spans 16 residues. The V end was cut by 0 bases, the J end by 2 bases, with 11 bases between. As DNA, the CDR3 is TGTGCCAGCAGCCAAGATCGGGCAGGGACCTACAATGAGCAGTTCTTC. Its translation: CASSQDRAGTYNEQFF.

This clonotype has a handful of counts. The chain is built from TRBV7-2 and TRBJ2-5; the match to TRBD2 covers 8 bases. CDR1 SGHTA and CDR2 FQGNSA come from the germline V gene. The CDR3 has 17 residues. Trimming cost V 2 bases and J 7 bases; bases outside gene matches: 15. The CDR3 DNA reads as TGTGCCAGCAGCTTATTCGTCGGGGGGGTGGGGTTTGGGACCCAGTACTTC. It translates to CASSLFVGGVGFGTQYF. Full variable domain (missing parts from reference TRBV7-2 and TRBJ2-5): GAGVSQSPSNKVTEKGKDVELRCDPISGHTALYWYRQSLGQGLEFLIYFQGNSAPDKSGLPSDRFSAERTGGSVSTLTIQRTQQEDSAVYLCASSLFVGGVGFGTQYFGPGTRLLVL.

This clonotype was counted only a few times. The rearrangement uses TRBV4-2 and TRBJ2-2; D perhaps matches TRBD2 (6 bases). Between the trimmed V and J ends, which lost 0 bases and 3 bases, there was a span of 17 bases. Germline V CDR1 and CDR2: LGHNA, YNFKEQ. The CDR3 extends over 18 amino acids. CDR3 nucleotides: TGTGCCAGCAGCCAAGAGAGCCCCCCCAGGGACTACACCGGGGAGCTGTTTTTT. The encoded protein is CASSQESPPRDYTGELFF.

The sample holds a few counts of this clonotype. The V call is TRBV9, the J call TRBJ2-7, with D possibly matching TRBD1 (6 bases). The germline V gene encodes CDR1 SGDLS and CDR2 YYNGEE. V was shortened by 5 bases and J by 0 bases, with 15 bases between the two germline ends. This CDR3 is built from 15 residues. The CDR3 bases are TGTGCCAGCAGTGGTGGGACATCGAGCTCCTACGAGCAGTACTTC. Residues: CASSGGTSSSYEQYF.

This clonotype was picked up a small number of times. The rearrangement uses TRBV12-3 or TRBV12-4 and TRBJ1-6; no definite D call. V was shortened by 3 bases and J by 7 bases, with 10 bases between the two germline ends. This CDR3 is 14 amino acids long. CDR3 amino acids: CASSLYTSNSPLHF. The CDR3 coding sequence is TGTGCCAGCAGTTTGTACACGTCAAATTCACCCCTCCACTTT.

This clonotype was detected ten times or more. The rearrangement uses TRBV5-1 and TRBJ2-1; the match to TRBD1 covers 9 bases. V dropped 4 bases and J dropped 7; count of bases not matched to a gene: 3. From germline, CDR1 is SGHRS and CDR2 YFSETQ. This CDR3 is 13 amino acids long. CDR3 bases: TGCGCCAGCAGCGGACAGGGGACGAATGAGCAGTTCTTC. Protein sequence: CASSGQGTNEQFF.

On this clonotype: A much larger clone sits a single nucleotide away, making a read error possible. The chain recombines TRBV4-3 with TRBJ2-7; unclear D gene. Per germline, CDR1 LGHNA and CDR2 YSLEER. This CDR3 has 15 residues. CDR3 region: CASSQAPLPTYVQYF. As DNA, the CDR3 is TGCGCCAGCAGCCAAGCCCCATTACCAACCTACGTGCAGTACTTC.

The J gene is TRBJ2-3, the V gene TRBV7-8; D possibly corresponds to TRBD2 (5 bases). V was pared by 2 bases and J by 0 bases, with 9 bases between. This CDR3 contains 15 residues. Germline-derived CDR1 and CDR2 are SGHVS and FQNEAQ. The CDR3 loop is CASSLRRFSTDTQYF. The CDR3 nucleotides read TGTGCCAGCAGCTTACGGAGGTTTAGCACAGATACGCAGTATTTT.

This clonotype turned up a few times. This chain connects TRBV28 to TRBJ2-3; perhaps TRBD2 as D (7 bases). This CDR3 is built from 14 residues. Germline loops: CDR1 MDHEN, CDR2 SYDVKM. The V and J ends lost 7 bases and 8 bases respectively, with 19 bases between them. The CDR3 sequence: CASTWGGRGGTQYF. The CDR3 nucleotides are TGTGCCAGCACCTGGGGCGGGAGAGGGGGTACGCAGTATTTT.

This clonotype was counted between two and nine times. The V call is TRBV5-1, the J call TRBJ1-1, with 9 nucleotides matching TRBD1. V dropped 3 bases and J dropped 1; count of bases not matched to a gene: 4. CDR3 length equals 15 residues. Germline CDR1 and CDR2: SGHRS and YFSETQ. CDR3 sequence (DNA): TGCGCCAGCAGCTCCGGGACAGGGAAGAACACTGAAGCTTTCTTT. This codes for CASSSGTGKNTEAFF.

This clonotype was recorded at least ten times. This chain uses TRBV7-2 with TRBJ2-2; 9 positions agree with TRBD1. This CDR3 contains 17 residues. The ends lost 5 bases at V and 5 bases at J; junction bases unmatched: 12. Germline-derived CDR1 and CDR2 are SGHTA and FQGNSA. Here the CDR3 DNA reads TGTGCCAGCAGCGTCGAGGGGACAGGGCGGGCGACCGGGGAGCTGTTTTTT. Amino acids: CASSVEGTGRATGELFF. Full variable domain (rest looked up from reference TRBV7-2 and TRBJ2-2): GAGVSQSPSNKVTEKGKDVELRCDPISGHTALYWYRQSLGQGLEFLIYFQGNSAPDKSGLPSDRFSAERTGGSVSTLTIQRTQQEDSAVYLCASSVEGTGRATGELFFGEGSRLTVL.

This clonotype has at least ten counts. The chain recombines TRBV28 with TRBJ2-3; 11 nucleotides agree with TRBD2. The germline V gene has CDR1 MDHEN and CDR2 SYDVKM. The V gene end was trimmed by 5 bases and the J gene end by 9 bases; junction bases not matched to a gene: 10. This CDR3 has 15 amino acids. The CDR3 loop is CASSVAGGYFETQYF. The CDR3 DNA sequence: TGTGCCAGCAGTGTAGCGGGAGGGTATTTTGAGACGCAGTATTTT.

This clonotype was seen more than once but under ten times. The V call is TRBV2, the J call TRBJ1-4, with D unclear. This CDR3 region has 12 residues. In germline, CDR1 is SNHLY, CDR2 FYNNEI. Trimming left V 7 bases short and J 7 bases short, with 10 bases between. The CDR3: CASTPEGEKLFF. The CDR3 DNA follows: TGTGCCAGCACCCCCGAGGGTGAAAAACTGTTTTTT.

There are many counts of this clonotype. The chain recombines TRBV12-3 or TRBV12-4 with TRBJ2-7, with unresolved D. CDR3 length: 12 amino acids. Trimming pared 2 bases from V and 2 bases from J, leaving 4 bases between. The CDR3 sequence: CASSLIPYEQYF. The CDR3 nucleotides are TGTGCCAGCAGTTTAATTCCCTACGAGCAGTACTTC.

This clonotype was counted a few times. The rearrangement joins TRBV18 to TRBJ2-7; D perhaps matches TRBD1 (5 bases). CDR1 KGHSH and CDR2 LQKENI come from the germline V gene. CDR3 length equals 13 residues. Trimming took off 6 bases at V and 3 bases at J, with 12 bases between the two ends. The CDR3 region has the DNA TGTGCCAGCTCGAAAAGCAGGGACTACGAGCAGTACTTC. It specifies CASSKSRDYEQYF.

This clonotype was seen many times. J is TRBJ2-1 and V is TRBV23-1; the match to TRBD2 covers 13 bases. TRBV23-1 is an open reading frame whose function is uncertain. CDR3 size: 18 residues. V gave up 4 bases and J gave up 5 bases; unmatched junction bases: 11. The DNA for the CDR3 is TGCGCCAGCAGTCCCGTCGCCACTAGCGGGAGGGAGAACAATGAGCAGTTCTTC. Protein product: CASSPVATSGRENNEQFF.

V is TRBV18 and J is TRBJ2-5, with 8 nucleotides matching TRBD2. Germline V CDR1 and CDR2: KGHSH, LQKENI. J lost 2 bases, V lost 6 bases, and 8 bases had no gene match. The CDR3 is 15 residues long. In nucleotides, the CDR3 is TGTGCCAGCTCCCCGCGGGGGGCAAATCAAGAGACCCAGTACTTC. Protein product: CASSPRGANQETQYF.